Presented here are 10 T cell receptor beta chains from one specimen sequenced in a study of vaccination and CD4 T cells after COVID-19. Antigen specificity for these receptors is unknown. Described treatment: roughly 11-day PBMC culture with coronavirus spike peptide pools or control peptides (ViraFEST assay). With the Oncomine TCR Beta short-read assay, DNA from cultured CD4+ T cells was sequenced. TCRdb re-analysed the PCR reads in MiXCR, keeping a single row per CDR3 protein. The table lists over 5,000 distinct CDR3 sequences, about 44% of them singletons. Sequenced input: CD4+ T cells from blood, cultured in vitro. These receptors came from a human donor who had recovered from COVID-19.

This clonotype appeared a few times. This sequence joins TRBV20-1 and TRBJ2-3, with 8 bases fitting TRBD1. The germline gives CDR1 DFQATT, CDR2 SNEGSKA (reference sequence). This CDR3 is 14 amino acids long. V shed 1 base, J shed 3 bases, and the junction held 3 bases outside the gene matches. The CDR3 DNA follows: TGCAGTGCTAGAGGACAGGGGTCTACAGATACGCAGTATTTT. Protein product: CSARGQGSTDTQYF.

This chain uses TRBV5-1 with TRBJ2-5, with D possibly matching TRBD2 (5 bases). Per germline, CDR1 SGHRS and CDR2 YFSETQ. Trimming removed 0 bases at V and 3 bases at J, with 6 bases between. The CDR3 consists of 13 residues. CDR3 sequence (DNA): TGCGCCAGCAGCTTGGGAGCGGAAGAGACCCAGTACTTC. Residues: CASSLGAEETQYF.

The chain is built from TRBV6-1 and TRBJ1-6, with D tentatively TRBD1 (5 bases). The germline gives CDR1 MNHNS, CDR2 SASEGT. CDR3 length: 15 residues. Between the trimmed V and J ends, which lost 6 bases and 6 bases, there was a span of 15 bases. The CDR3 loop reads CASSPGLVPNSPLHF. In DNA, the CDR3 is TGTGCCAGCAGCCCGGGACTTGTGCCTAATTCACCCCTCCACTTT.

This clonotype has more than one count but fewer than ten. This chain joins TRBV30 and TRBJ1-2; no clear D. This CDR3 comprises 11 residues. CDR1 and CDR2 from the germline V gene are GTSNPN and SVGIG (reference sequence). V was shortened by 1 base and J by 8 bases, with 8 bases between the two germline ends. In DNA, the CDR3 is TGTGCCTGGAGTGAGTTCGGAGGCTACACCTTC. This sequence encodes CAWSEFGGYTF.

The gene calls are TRBV11-3 and TRBJ1-2, with a weak D call TRBD1 (5 bases). The CDR3 sequence is 13 residues long. Germline V gene sequence: CDR1 SGHNT, CDR2 YENEEA. V lost 5 bases, J lost 2 bases, and 9 bases lay in between. The CDR3 sequence is CASSTRANYGYTF. DNA for the CDR3: TGTGCCAGCAGCACCAGGGCCAACTATGGCTACACCTTC.

This clonotype has more than one count but fewer than ten. The chain combines TRBV27 with TRBJ1-5; the match to TRBD1 covers 7 bases. There are 16 residues in the CDR3. Germline lookup yields CDR1 MNHEY and CDR2 SMNVEV (reference sequence). With V trimmed by 0 bases and J by 2 bases, 4 bases remained unmatched. CDR3 sequence (DNA): TGTGCCAGCAGTTTATCGCCAGGGGGAGGCAATCAGCCCCAGCATTTT. Translation gives CASSLSPGGGNQPQHF.

The V and J genes are TRBV7-3 and TRBJ2-3, with D tentatively TRBD1 or TRBD2 (6 bases each). The V and J ends lost 5 bases and 3 bases respectively, with 15 bases between them. The CDR3 loop spans 15 amino acids. Germline CDR1 is SGHTA and CDR2 is FQGTGA. In DNA, the CDR3 is TGTGCCAGCAGCCCCCGTGGAGGGGGGACAGATACGCAGTATTTT. It is translated as CASSPRGGGTDTQYF. Complete variable domain (other parts from reference TRBV7-3 and TRBJ2-3): GAGVSQTPSNKVTEKGKYVELRCDPISGHTALYWYRQSLGQGPEFLIYFQGTGAADDSGLPNDRFFAVRPEGSVSTLKIQRTERGDSAVYLCASSPRGGGTDTQYFGPGTRLTVL.

The J gene is TRBJ1-2, the V gene TRBV19; 10 positions agree with TRBD1. CDR1 is LNHDA and CDR2 is SQIVND in the germline V gene (reference sequence). Unmatched junction bases numbered 11, after V lost 6 bases and J lost 4 bases. This CDR3 region has 16 residues. The CDR3 is CASSNPKGQGIYGYTF. The CDR3 bases are TGTGCCAGTAGCAACCCGAAGGGACAGGGGATCTATGGCTACACCTTC.

There are a few counts of this clonotype. V is TRBV6-5 and J is TRBJ2-6; possible D gene TRBD2, 5 bases. CDR3 length equals 16 residues. CDR1 is MNHEY and CDR2 is SVGAGI in the germline V gene. V was shortened by 2 bases and J by 1 base, with 9 bases between the two germline ends. In DNA form, the CDR3 reads TGTGCCAGCAGTTACAGTTGGGAGTCTGGGGCCAACGTCCTGACTTTC. This codes for CASSYSWESGANVLTF.

This clonotype is a singleton in its sample. The rearrangement joins TRBV20-1 to TRBJ2-5, with D possibly being TRBD1 (5 bases). This CDR3 is 13 amino acids long. The germline V gene has CDR1 DFQATT and CDR2 SNEGSKA (reference sequence). Trimming stripped 0 bases from V and 5 bases from J, with 10 bases between. CDR3 DNA sequence: TGCAGTGCTAGAGAGGGGCGGCGGGAGACCCAGTACTTC. Translation gives CSAREGRRETQYF.